This paragraph covers one T cell receptor (beta chain) sequence. The source of the sample is a study of blood T cell repertoires in COVID-19. Generated by immunoSEQ multiplex PCR, the TCRdb table keeps only in-frame clones and is missing some. The repertoire holds under 100,000 clones, with 75% to 90% as singletons. The sample was peripheral blood. This clonotype was obtained from a man aged 55 to 70 with COVID-19, enrolled during active disease.

The CDR3 protein is CASSLDGGRQPQHF. DNA for the CDR3: TGTGCCAGCAGCTTGGACGGTGGGCGTCAGCCCCAGCATTTT. The rearrangement joins TRBV5-8 to TRBJ1-5; D gene uncertain. Germline V CDR1 and CDR2: SGHTS, YDEGEE. There are 14 residues in the CDR3. With 0 bases removed from V and 6 bases from J, the gap between germline ends came to 10 bases. The variable domain in full, with the rest retrieved from reference TRBV5-8 and TRBJ1-5, is EAGVTQSPTHLIKTRGQQATLRCSPISGHTSVYWYQQALGLGLQFLLWYDEGEERNRGNFPPRFSGRQFPNYSSELNVNALELEDSALYLCASSLDGGRQPQHFGDGTRLSIL.